This T cell receptor (beta chain) was retrieved from a study of control samples from healthy donors and cancer patients. TCRdb keeps only in-frame clones here, not all; method: immunoSEQ multiplex PCR. The table has tens of thousands of clones, nearly 90% seen once. This clone was recorded a few times. CDR3 length: 15 residues. Trimming removed 6 bases from V and 5 bases from J; junction bases left unmatched: 11. CDR1 is MNHEY and CDR2 is SVGEGT in the germline V gene. V gene TRBV6-2 or TRBV6-3 combines with J gene TRBJ2-5, with 8 positions matching TRBD1. Sequenced material: blood. This clonotype originated in a man between 50 and 59 years old in good health. As DNA, the CDR3 is TGTGCCAGCAGCCTCTTAGGGACAGGTCGGGAGACCCAGTACTTC. Translating gives CASSLLGTGRETQYF.